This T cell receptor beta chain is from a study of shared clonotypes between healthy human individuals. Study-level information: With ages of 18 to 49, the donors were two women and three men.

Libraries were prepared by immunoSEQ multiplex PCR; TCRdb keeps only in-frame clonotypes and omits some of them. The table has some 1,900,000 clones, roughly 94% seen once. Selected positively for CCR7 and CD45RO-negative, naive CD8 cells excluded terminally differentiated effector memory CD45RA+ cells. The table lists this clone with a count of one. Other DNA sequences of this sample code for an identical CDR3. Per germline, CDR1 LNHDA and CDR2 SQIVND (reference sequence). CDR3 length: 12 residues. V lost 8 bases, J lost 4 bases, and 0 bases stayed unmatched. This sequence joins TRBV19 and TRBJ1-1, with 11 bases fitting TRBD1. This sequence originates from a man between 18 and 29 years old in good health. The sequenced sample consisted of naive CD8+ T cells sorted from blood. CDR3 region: CASGTGGTEAFF. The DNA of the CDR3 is TGTGCCAGTGGGACAGGGGGCACTGAAGCTTTCTTT.